This TCR beta chain derives from a study of Ad26.COV2.S vaccination and SARS-CoV-2 variants. Findings of the study overall: Assessments of TCR breadth and depth may have underestimated the total T cell responses.

Germline assignment: CDR1 SGHRS and CDR2 YFSETQ. CDR3 length: 16 residues. The V gene end was trimmed by 3 bases and the J gene end by 3 bases; junction bases not matched to a gene: 11. Turning to this clone: The target antigen is unknown.

The protocol was immunoSEQ multiplex PCR, while the TCRdb copy is restricted to in-frame clones and leaves out a portion. The data hold just over 350,000 clones, with just over 90% observed a single time. This TCR derives from a human donor who had recovered from COVID-19. This sequence joins TRBV5-1 and TRBJ2-5, with TRBD1 identical over 7 bases. The starting material was peripheral blood, obtained after recovery from COVID-19. The CDR3 is CASSSLETGIKETQYF. CDR3 bases: TGCGCCAGCAGCTCACTTGAGACAGGGATAAAAGAGACCCAGTACTTC.